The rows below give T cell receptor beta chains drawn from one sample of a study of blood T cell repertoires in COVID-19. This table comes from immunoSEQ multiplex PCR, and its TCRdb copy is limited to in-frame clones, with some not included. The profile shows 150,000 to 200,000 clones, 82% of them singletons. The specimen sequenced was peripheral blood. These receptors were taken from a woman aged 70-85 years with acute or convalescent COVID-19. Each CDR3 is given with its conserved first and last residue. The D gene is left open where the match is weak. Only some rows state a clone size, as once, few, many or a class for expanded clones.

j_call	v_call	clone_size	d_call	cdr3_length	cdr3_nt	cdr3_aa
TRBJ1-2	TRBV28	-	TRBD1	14	TGTGCCAGCAGACCAGGGGGGAACCTCTATGGCTACACCTTC	CASRPGGNLYGYTF
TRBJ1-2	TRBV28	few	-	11	TGTGCCAGCAGACAGGACTATGGCTACACCTTC	CASRQDYGYTF
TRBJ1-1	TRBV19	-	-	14	TGTGCCAGCAAAGATAACAGGGTGAACACTGAAGCTTTCTTT	CASKDNRVNTEAFF
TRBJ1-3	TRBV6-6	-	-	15	TGTGCCAGCAGCCGCAGACAGAACTCTGGAAACACCATATATTTT	CASSRRQNSGNTIYF
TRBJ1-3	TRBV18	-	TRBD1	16	TGTGCCAGCTCACCCGGACAGGCCCGCTCTGGAAACACCATATATTTT	CASSPGQARSGNTIYF
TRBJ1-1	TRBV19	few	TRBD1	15	TGTGCCAGTAGTATATCTTGGACAGGGATTACTGAAGCTTTCTTT	CASSISWTGITEAFF
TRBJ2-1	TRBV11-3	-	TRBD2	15	TGTGCCAGCAGCTCCGGACTAGCAGAACACAATGAGCAGTTCTTC	CASSSGLAEHNEQFF
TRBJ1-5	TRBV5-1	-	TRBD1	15	TGCGCCAGCAGCTTGGGCCAGGGGGCGGGACAGCCCCAGCATTTT	CASSLGQGAGQPQHF
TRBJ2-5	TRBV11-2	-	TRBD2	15	TGTGCCAGCAGCCAATCGGGGGGGGGTCAAGAGACCCAGTACTTC	CASSQSGGGQETQYF
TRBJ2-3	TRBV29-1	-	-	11	TGCAGCGTTGAATCGGGGAACACGCAGTATTTT	CSVESGNTQYF
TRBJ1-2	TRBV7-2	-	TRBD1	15	TGTGCCAGCAGCTTAGGACAGGGCTGGAACTATGGCTACACCTTC	CASSLGQGWNYGYTF
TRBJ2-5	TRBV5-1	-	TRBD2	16	TGCGCCAGCAGCTTGGCCCCAGGGCGGGGGGAAGAGACCCAGTACTTC	CASSLAPGRGEETQYF
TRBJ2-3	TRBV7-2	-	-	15	TGTGCCAGCACCCCAGACTTTTCTAGCACAGATACGCAGTATTTT	CASTPDFSSTDTQYF
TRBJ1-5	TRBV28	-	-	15	TGTGCCAGCAGACGACGCAGGGCTGGTATTCAGCCCCAGCATTTT	CASRRRRAGIQPQHF
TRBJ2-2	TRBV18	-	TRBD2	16	TGTGCCAGCTCACCCCGGACTAGCGGTGGGACCGGGGAGCTGTTTTTT	CASSPRTSGGTGELFF
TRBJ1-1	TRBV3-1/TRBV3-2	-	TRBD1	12	TGTGCCAGCAGCCATCGGGAACAGGGGAATTTCTTT	CASSHREQGNFF
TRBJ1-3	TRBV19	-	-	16	TGTGCCTCAACTGACAGCCCCCATCAAACTGGAAACACCATATATTTT	CASTDSPHQTGNTIYF
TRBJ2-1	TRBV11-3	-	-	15	TGTGCCAGCAGCTTGTCAGGGGCCTCCGGCAATGAGCAGTTCTTC	CASSLSGASGNEQFF
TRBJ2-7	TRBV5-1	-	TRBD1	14	TGCGCCAGCGGTCCGGGACAGGGGAACTACGAGCAGTACTTC	CASGPGQGNYEQYF
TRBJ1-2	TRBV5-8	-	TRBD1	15	TGTGCCAGCACCTGGACAGGGGTTGAGCTCTATGGCTACACCTTC	CASTWTGVELYGYTF
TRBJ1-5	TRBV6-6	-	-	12	TGTGCCGCTTCTAGTGGCAATCAGCCCCAGCATTTT	CAASSGNQPQHF
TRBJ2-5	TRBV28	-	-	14	TGTGCCAGCAGTTTAACAGGGCGTCGCGAGACCCAGTACTTC	CASSLTGRRETQYF
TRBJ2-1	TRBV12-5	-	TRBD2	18	TGTGCTAGTGGTTTTTCAGCGGGAGGGCGATTCTCCTACAATGAGCAGTTCTTC	CASGFSAGGRFSYNEQFF
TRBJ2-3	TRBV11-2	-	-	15	TGTGCCAGCAGCTTCGGAGACTCTAGCACAGATACGCAGTATTTT	CASSFGDSSTDTQYF
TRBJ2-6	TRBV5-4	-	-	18	TGTGCCAGCAGCTGGACTAGTGGGGGGGCTGCTGGGGCCAACGTCCTGACTTTC	CASSWTSGGAAGANVLTF
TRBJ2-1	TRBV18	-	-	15	TGTGCCAGCTCACCGACTTTGCCCGCCTACAATGAGCAGTTCTTC	CASSPTLPAYNEQFF
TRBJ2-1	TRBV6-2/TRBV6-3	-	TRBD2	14	TGTGCCAGCAGTTGGAGCGGGGGGGCCGATGAGCAGTTCTTC	CASSWSGGADEQFF
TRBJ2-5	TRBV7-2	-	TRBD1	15	TGTGCCAGCAGCTATTGGGACAGGCACCAAGAGACCCAGTACTTC	CASSYWDRHQETQYF
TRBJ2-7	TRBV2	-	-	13	TGTGCCAGCAGTCCCCAGACTAGAAGCGAGCAGTACTTC	CASSPQTRSEQYF
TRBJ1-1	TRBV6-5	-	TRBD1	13	TGTGCCAGCTTCGGACAGGGGGTTACTGAAGCTTTCTTT	CASFGQGVTEAFF
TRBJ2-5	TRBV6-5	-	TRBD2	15	TGTGCCAGCAGCTCCTTAGGGAGGGCCGGGGAGACCCAGTACTTC	CASSSLGRAGETQYF
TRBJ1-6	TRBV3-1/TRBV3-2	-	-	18	TGTGCCAGCAGCCGCTTGCTGAACAGCGGGAATTATAATTCACCCCTCCACTTT	CASSRLLNSGNYNSPLHF
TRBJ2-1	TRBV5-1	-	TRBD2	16	TGCGCCAGCAGCCCTTTAGCGGGAGGTGTGTACAATGAGCAGTTCTTC	CASSPLAGGVYNEQFF
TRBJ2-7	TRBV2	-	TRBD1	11	TGTGCCAGCACCCGACAGGGCCCACAGTACTTC	CASTRQGPQYF
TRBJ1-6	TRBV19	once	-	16	TGTGCCAGTAGTAGTCTGGGGGCAACCTATAATTCACCCCTCCACTTT	CASSSLGATYNSPLHF
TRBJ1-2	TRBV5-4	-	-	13	TGTGCCAGCAGATTACAGGCTTCTGATGGCTACACCTTC	CASRLQASDGYTF
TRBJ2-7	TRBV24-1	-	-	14	TGTGCCACCAGTGCGAGTACTTCCCTGGACGAGCAGTACTTC	CATSASTSLDEQYF
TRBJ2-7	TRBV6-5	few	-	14	TGTGCCAGCAGTTACTCATCTAATTCCTACGAGCAGTACTTC	CASSYSSNSYEQYF
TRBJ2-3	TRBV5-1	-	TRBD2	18	TGCGCCAGCAGGACCCCGGTGGCGGGAGGGCCCTCGGCCGATACGCAGTATTTT	CASRTPVAGGPSADTQYF
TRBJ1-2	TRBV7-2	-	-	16	TGTGCCAGCAGCTTAGGGGGGGGCCAGGTTTACTATGGCTACACCTTC	CASSLGGGQVYYGYTF
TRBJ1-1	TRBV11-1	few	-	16	TGTGCCAGCAGCGGAAATATCAGGGTAGCGAACACTGAAGCTTTCTTT	CASSGNIRVANTEAFF
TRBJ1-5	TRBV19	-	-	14	TGTGCCAGTAGTAGAACAGGGAACAATCAGCCCCAGCATTTT	CASSRTGNNQPQHF
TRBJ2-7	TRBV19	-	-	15	TGTGCCAGTACCCCACCCGGGGTGCCGCCCTACGAGCAGTACTTC	CASTPPGVPPYEQYF
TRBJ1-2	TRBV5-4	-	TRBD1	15	TGTGCCAGCAGCCCTAGGACAGGGGTTAGCTATGGCTACACCTTC	CASSPRTGVSYGYTF
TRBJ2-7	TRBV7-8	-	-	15	TGTGCCAGCAGCTTAGCCGGGACTTTTCCCTACGAGCAGTACTTC	CASSLAGTFPYEQYF
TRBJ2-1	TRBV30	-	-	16	TGTGCCTGGAGTGGGGTACAGGGTCGAACACTCGATGAGCAGTTCTTC	CAWSGVQGRTLDEQFF
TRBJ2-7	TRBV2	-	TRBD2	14	TGTGCCAGCAGGGGTCGGGAGGGCCGCTACGAGCAGTACTTC	CASRGREGRYEQYF
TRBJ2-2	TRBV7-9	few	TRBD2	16	TGTGCCAGCAGCTGGGATAGCGGGAGCGGTACCGGGGAGCTGTTTTTT	CASSWDSGSGTGELFF
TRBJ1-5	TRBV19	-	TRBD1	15	TGTGCCAGTAGTGCCGGGACAGGGAGCAATCAGCCCCAGCATTTT	CASSAGTGSNQPQHF
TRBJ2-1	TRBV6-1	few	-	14	TGTGCCAGCAGTGAATGGGGCGGGAAAGATGAGCAGTTCTTC	CASSEWGGKDEQFF
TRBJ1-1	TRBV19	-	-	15	TGTGCCAGTAGTATAGTTGCGGGTTTGAACACTGAAGCTTTCTTT	CASSIVAGLNTEAFF